Listed below are T cell receptor beta chains from one sample, sequenced in a study of T cell repertoires in cytomegalovirus infection. In TCRdb, the reads were re-called with MiXCR into one record per CDR3 protein. The table lists 490,000 or so distinct CDR3 sequences, 11% of them singletons. Sample: PBMCs. Every receptor here comes from a human donor in good health (CMV status not recorded). Some clones in this sample may be carry-over from other donors' samples. CDR3s include the opening cysteine and the closing phenylalanine or tryptophan. A D gene is named only where the DNA matches it firmly. Not every row has a clone size; where given, it reads once, few, many or a size class.

v_call,d_call,clone_size,j_call,cdr3_aa,cdr3_nt
TRBV7-6,TRBD2,many,TRBJ2-1,CASSPGTSGPEGEQFF,TGTGCCAGCAGCCCCGGGACTAGCGGACCGGAGGGTGAGCAGTTCTTC
TRBV19,TRBD1,NA,TRBJ1-1,CARGQEAFF,TGTGCCAGGGGACAGGAAGCTTTCTTT
TRBV2,TRBD2,NA,TRBJ2-2,CATTPGTSNSNTGELFF,TGTGCCACCACGCCCGGGACTAGCAACTCGAACACCGGGGAGCTGTTTTTT
TRBV11-2,NA,many,TRBJ2-2,CASSLLKGRNTGELFF,TGTGCCAGCAGCTTACTCAAAGGGCGGAACACCGGGGAGCTGTTTTTT
TRBV6-5,TRBD2,few,TRBJ2-7,CASSYSRREGPGEQYF,TGTGCCAGCAGTTACTCCCGACGGGAGGGCCCGGGCGAGCAGTACTTC
TRBV28,NA,many,TRBJ1-2,CASSRMAGYTF,TGTGCCAGCAGCCGCATGGCTGGCTACACCTTC
TRBV11-3,TRBD1,many,TRBJ1-1,CASSPRQGSEAFF,TGTGCCAGCAGCCCGCGACAGGGGAGTGAAGCTTTCTTT
TRBV30,NA,few,TRBJ1-1,CAWSVGLSNTEAFF,TGTGCCTGGAGTGTAGGACTCTCAAACACTGAAGCTTTCTTT
TRBV5-6,NA,many,TRBJ1-1,CASSLRAFRDTEAFF,TGTGCCAGCAGCTTGAGGGCATTCCGGGACACTGAAGCTTTCTTT
TRBV19,NA,many,TRBJ2-3,CASSIRGGADTQYF,TGTGCCAGTAGTATACGAGGGGGAGCAGATACGCAGTATTTT
TRBV12-5,NA,many,TRBJ1-5,CASGFGPGMPNQPQHF,TGTGCTAGTGGTTTCGGACCGGGGATGCCCAATCAGCCCCAGCATTTT
TRBV6-1,NA,many,TRBJ1-6,CASSEASGSPLHF,TGTGCCAGCAGTGAAGCGTCCGGATCACCCCTCCACTTT
TRBV7-9,TRBD1,NA,TRBJ1-5,CASSGGTGGGQPQHF,TGTGCCAGCAGCGGCGGGACAGGGGGTGGGCAGCCCCAGCATTTT
TRBV7-2,TRBD1,many,TRBJ1-2,CASSLGHRGADGYTF,TGTGCCAGCAGCTTAGGACACAGGGGGGCCGATGGCTACACCTTC
TRBV7-3,TRBD2,many,TRBJ2-3,CASRPGLETDTQYF,TGTGCCAGCAGGCCCGGACTAGAAACAGATACGCAGTATTTT
TRBV4-2,TRBD2,many,TRBJ2-2,CASSRSLAGGPDTGELFF,TGTGCCAGCAGCCGATCACTAGCGGGAGGGCCGGACACCGGGGAGCTGTTTTTT
TRBV7-9,TRBD2,many,TRBJ2-1,CASRRTGTTNEQFF,TGTGCCAGCAGGCGGACCGGGACTACCAATGAGCAGTTCTTC
TRBV29-1,NA,NA,TRBJ2-1,CSAEGQNYNEQFF,TGCAGCGCCGAAGGGCAGAATTACAATGAGCAGTTCTTC
TRBV20-1,NA,NA,TRBJ1-5,CSARGLITQPQHF,TGCAGTGCTAGAGGACTCATCACCCAGCCCCAGCATTTT
TRBV14,TRBD1,NA,TRBJ2-5,CASSQEHRGWETQYF,TGTGCCAGCAGCCAAGAACACAGGGGATGGGAGACCCAGTACTTC
TRBV7-9,NA,NA,TRBJ1-6,CASSLSAWRTASSYNSPLHF,TGTGCCAGCAGCTTAAGTGCATGGAGGACAGCGAGCTCCTATAATTCACCCCTCCACTTT
TRBV10-1,TRBD1,few,TRBJ2-5,CASSPDRAETQYF,TGCGCCAGCAGTCCAGACAGGGCAGAGACCCAGTACTTC